The 30 T cell receptor beta chains below all came from one sample that was sequenced in a study of blood T cell repertoires in COVID-19. Sequenced by immunoSEQ multiplex PCR; TCRdb stores in-frame clones only, minus some. The table has about 290,000 clones, around 86% seen once; the top ten hold 1.7%. What was sequenced was PBMCs or T cells enriched from blood (not recorded which). Receptor source: a woman in her 40s who had recovered from COVID-19.

V usage is TRBV18 and J usage is TRBJ2-2, with 9 bases fitting TRBD1. J was trimmed by 8 bases and V by 3 bases; bases with no gene match: 13. The CDR3 covers 17 residues. Germline CDR1 is KGHSH and CDR2 is LQKENI. The CDR3 DNA reads TGTGCCAGCTCACCGCCAACAGGGGGCCGGATGGTGGGGGAGCTGTTTTTT. This sequence encodes CASSPPTGGRMVGELFF.

J is TRBJ2-5 and V is TRBV12-5, with TRBD1 identical over 10 bases. CDR1 is LGHNT and CDR2 is FRNRAP in the germline V gene. The CDR3 contains 16 residues. V shed 2 bases, J shed 3 bases, and the junction held 6 bases outside the gene matches. CDR3 protein: CASGLMGTGAKETQYF. The CDR3, as DNA: TGTGCTAGTGGTTTGATGGGGACAGGGGCGAAAGAGACCCAGTACTTC.

V and J are TRBV5-1 and TRBJ2-7; 7 nucleotides agree with TRBD2. Looked up from germline, CDR1 is SGHRS and CDR2 is YFSETQ. V lost 0 bases to trimming and J lost 2 bases; unmatched junction nucleotides: 14. This CDR3 contains 18 residues. CDR3 loop: CASSLVLAGAGLPYEQYF. The CDR3 DNA sequence: TGCGCCAGCAGCTTGGTTTTAGCGGGCGCAGGACTGCCCTACGAGCAGTACTTC.

V and J are TRBV18 and TRBJ2-2, with D possibly matching TRBD1 (5 bases). Trimming shortened V by 3 bases and J by 0 bases, and 8 bases separated the two germline ends. The CDR3 length is 15 residues. CDR1 is KGHSH, CDR2 LQKENI, per germline. This chain's CDR3 is CASSPATANTGELFF. The CDR3 DNA sequence: TGTGCCAGCTCACCCGCGACAGCGAACACCGGGGAGCTGTTTTTT.

This clone was seen only once. At the DNA level, this CDR3 is encoded by other sequences in the same sample as well. The CDR3: CASSLSGSSYEQYF. Written as DNA, the CDR3 is TGTGCCAGCAGCCTCAGCGGGTCCTCCTACGAGCAGTACTTC. The chain links TRBV7-9 to TRBJ2-7; a weak D match, TRBD2 (6 bases). The CDR3 has 14 amino acids. CDR1 and CDR2 from the germline V gene are SEHNR and FQNEAQ (reference sequence). V was clipped by 5 bases and J by 0 bases, with 11 bases between them.

In this sample, this clone turned up a few times. The chain recombines TRBV18 with TRBJ1-2; no definite D call. This CDR3 has 13 amino acids. Germline V gene lookup returns CDR1 KGHSH and CDR2 LQKENI. V was trimmed by 3 bases and J by 0 bases, leaving 5 bases between them. CDR3 nucleotides: TGTGCCAGCTCACCCGCAGCTAACTATGGCTACACCTTC. Its protein product is CASSPAANYGYTF.

V usage is TRBV19 and J usage is TRBJ1-5; D call uncertain. Germline CDR1 reads LNHDA; CDR2 reads SQIVND (reference sequence). This CDR3 has 14 amino acids. Trimming removed 5 bases at V and 2 bases at J, with 10 bases between. CDR3 sequence (DNA): TGTGCCAGTAGTTGGAGCGGAGGCAATCAGCCCCAGCATTTT. Encoded protein: CASSWSGGNQPQHF.

The J gene is TRBJ1-1, the V gene TRBV5-4, with 9 bases fitting TRBD1. V lost 2 bases and J lost 4; bases outside the gene matches: 9. There are 16 residues in the CDR3. Germline V gives CDR1 SGHNT, CDR2 YYREEE (reference sequence). The CDR3 sequence: CASSFKQGAGATEAFF. The CDR3, as DNA: TGTGCCAGCAGCTTTAAACAGGGGGCCGGGGCCACTGAAGCTTTCTTT.

This clone showed up just a few times. The genes are TRBV3-1 (or the pseudogene TRBV3-2) and TRBJ2-3; D gene ambiguous. CDR1 and CDR2 from the germline V gene are LGHDT and YNNKEL (reference sequence). V lost 3 bases and J lost 1, with 8 bases in between. This CDR3 region has 14 residues. In DNA, the CDR3 is TGTGCCAGCAGCCAGGGCAGAGGCACAGATACGCAGTATTTT. It yields the protein CASSQGRGTDTQYF.

V gene TRBV7-8 combines with J gene TRBJ2-2, with TRBD2 identical over 7 bases. After removal of 5 bases from V and 6 bases from J, the junction contained 9 bases not matched to a gene. The CDR3 consists of 15 residues. Germline CDR1 and CDR2: SGHVS and FQNEAQ. The DNA of the CDR3 is TGTGCCAGCAGCACCTATGGGGGGAGGGCCGGGGAGCTGTTTTTT. Its protein is CASSTYGGRAGELFF.

The rearrangement uses TRBV5-4 and TRBJ2-1, with 8 bases that match TRBD2. Germline V lookup: CDR1 SGHNT, CDR2 YYREEE (reference sequence). Trimming took 4 bases from V and 0 from J; bases not matched to a gene: 3. CDR3 length: 15 residues. DNA of the CDR3: TGTGCCAGCAGCCCCGGGGGGGCCTCCTACAATGAGCAGTTCTTC. It encodes CASSPGGASYNEQFF.

The CDR3 region is CASSAGTRSYNEQFF. DNA for the CDR3: TGTGCCAGCAGCGCCGGGACTAGGTCCTACAATGAGCAGTTCTTC. This chain connects TRBV9 to TRBJ2-1, with 8 bases aligning to TRBD2. J gave up 1 base and V 3 bases, and 3 bases lay outside the gene matches. Germline V gene lookup returns CDR1 SGDLS and CDR2 YYNGEE. The CDR3 covers 15 residues. The entire variable domain, with the rest obtained from reference TRBV9 and TRBJ2-1, is as follows: DSGVTQTPKHLITATGQRVTLRCSPRSGDLSVYWYQQSLDQGLQFLIQYYNGEERAKGNILERFSAQQFPDLHSELNLSSLELGDSALYFCASSAGTRSYNEQFFGPGTRLTVL.

In DNA form, the CDR3 reads TGTGCCAGCTGCGACAGTGTTCGAACCGGGGAGCTGTTTTTT. It specifies CASCDSVRTGELFF. This chain joins TRBV19 and TRBJ2-2, with D perhaps matching TRBD1 (5 bases). The CDR3 runs 14 residues. Trimming removed 9 bases at V and 5 bases at J, with 16 bases between. Germline V lookup: CDR1 LNHDA, CDR2 SQIVND (reference sequence). Based on the CDR3 plus reference TRBV19 and TRBJ2-2, the full variable domain is DGGITQSPKYLFRKEGQNVTLSCEQNLNHDAMYWYRQDPGQGLRLIYYSQIVNDFQKGDIAEGYSVSREKKESFPLTVTSAQKNPTAFYLCASCDSVRTGELFFGEGSRLTVL.

The chain carries TRBV5-1 and TRBJ2-1; D gene unclear. The V and J ends lost 0 bases and 3 bases respectively, with 10 bases between them. The germline gives CDR1 SGHRS, CDR2 YFSETQ. The CDR3 is 15 residues long. CDR3 DNA sequence: TGCGCCAGCAGCTTGGGTGTGAGCGACTACAATGAGCAGTTCTTC. It encodes CASSLGVSDYNEQFF.

The chain couples TRBV5-4 to TRBJ1-6, with D unclear. The length of the CDR3 is 13 residues. The V gene lost 0 bases and the J gene lost 8 bases, with 6 bases spanning the gap. Per germline, CDR1 SGHNT and CDR2 YYREEE (reference sequence). The CDR3 DNA is TGTGCCAGCAGCTTGGGTTCAGATTCACCCCTCCACTTT. Protein product: CASSLGSDSPLHF.

This clone was recorded only once. The chain couples TRBV6-1 to TRBJ2-6, with D unclear. This CDR3 has 18 residues. Germline loops: CDR1 MNHNS, CDR2 SASEGT. Trimming left V 1 base short and J 0 bases short, with 13 bases between. The CDR3 loop reads CASSEGYLFLSGANVLTF. CDR3 DNA sequence: TGTGCCAGCAGTGAAGGCTACCTCTTCCTCTCTGGGGCCAACGTCCTGACTTTC.

V usage is TRBV6-5 and J usage is TRBJ1-5; weak D call: TRBD1 (6 bases). This CDR3 spans 12 amino acids. The V and J ends lost 7 bases and 4 bases respectively, with 8 bases between them. Germline CDR1 MNHEY, CDR2 SVGAGI. In nucleotides, the CDR3 is TGTGCCAGCACTAGGGGGAATCAGCCCCAGCATTTT. Its protein product is CASTRGNQPQHF.

The chain has TRBV7-9 and TRBJ1-2, with D maybe TRBD1 (5 bases). V lost 5 bases, J lost 2 bases, and 15 bases lay in between. Germline V gene data show CDR1 as SEHNR and CDR2 as FQNEAQ (reference sequence). This CDR3 is built from 15 residues. The CDR3 bases are TGTGCCAGCAGCATACGACAGAACCCAAACTATGGCTACACCTTC. Its protein product is CASSIRQNPNYGYTF.

CDR3 loop: CASSPPGRTGANVLTF. The CDR3 DNA reads as TGTGCCAGCAGCCCCCCGGGTAGGACTGGGGCCAACGTCCTGACTTTC. The rearrangement links TRBV7-3 to TRBJ2-6; no clear D. Trimming took 5 bases from V and 2 from J, leaving 13 bases between them. Per the germline V gene, CDR1 is SGHTA and CDR2 is FQGTGA. This CDR3 contains 16 residues.

The DNA of the CDR3 is TGTGCCAGCAGCCACAATCACAGGGATCGCGGTGGCTACACCTTC. Its translation is CASSHNHRDRGGYTF. The chain links TRBV3-1 (or the pseudogene TRBV3-2) to TRBJ1-2, with a possible D match to TRBD1 (6 bases). The CDR3 spans 15 residues. The germline gives CDR1 LGHDT, CDR2 YNNKEL (reference sequence). Between the trimmed V and J ends, which lost 3 bases and 7 bases, there was a span of 18 bases.

The chain is built from TRBV27 and TRBJ2-7; TRBD1 is a possible D gene (6 bases). Germline CDR1 and CDR2: MNHEY and SMNVEV (reference sequence). Trimming cost V 5 bases and J 4 bases, with 9 bases left between them. The CDR3 length is 12 residues. In DNA, the CDR3 is TGTGCCAGCAGTGAACAGGGATACGAGCAGTACTTC. This codes for CASSEQGYEQYF.

This clone showed up just once. The V call is TRBV5-6, the J call TRBJ1-1; D is possibly TRBD1 (5 bases). In germline, CDR1 is SGHDT, CDR2 YYEEEE. This CDR3 region has 13 residues. Trimming stripped 0 bases from V and 10 bases from J, with 13 bases between. The CDR3 protein is CASSLGFSGIAFF. As DNA, the CDR3 is TGTGCCAGCAGCTTGGGCTTTTCAGGGATAGCTTTCTTT.

The chain recombines TRBV5-8 with TRBJ2-7, with a weak D call TRBD2 (6 bases). Germline CDR1 is SGHTS and CDR2 is YDEGEE. The V and J ends lost 3 bases and 1 base respectively, with 11 bases between them. This CDR3 contains 14 residues. In nucleotides, the CDR3 is TGTGCCAGCAGCTATAGGAGGGGTTCCTACGAGCAGTACTTC. Its protein product is CASSYRRGSYEQYF. The variable domain in full, with the rest retrieved from reference TRBV5-8 and TRBJ2-7, is EAGVTQSPTHLIKTRGQQATLRCSPISGHTSVYWYQQALGLGLQFLLWYDEGEERNRGNFPPRFSGRQFPNYSSELNVNALELEDSALYLCASSYRRGSYEQYFGPGTRLTVT.

The rearrangement links TRBV30 to TRBJ2-5; 14 nucleotides line up with TRBD2. The germline V gene has CDR1 GTSNPN and CDR2 SVGIG (reference sequence). The CDR3 sequence is 14 residues long. Trimming at V came to 5 bases and at J to 7 bases, leaving 6 bases not matched to a gene. CDR3 residues: CAWGTSGGTGTQYF. CDR3 in DNA: TGTGCCTGGGGGACTAGCGGGGGTACGGGGACCCAGTACTTC.

The chain links TRBV10-3 to TRBJ1-5; D is unclear. V shed 4 bases and J shed 0 bases, with 7 bases lying between them. This CDR3 is built from 14 residues. Germline-derived CDR1 and CDR2 are ENHRY and SYGVKD. CDR3 residues: CAISVQNSNQPQHF. The CDR3 coding sequence is TGTGCCATCAGTGTCCAGAATAGCAATCAGCCCCAGCATTTT.

The genes are TRBV27 and TRBJ2-7; 7 bases match TRBD1. CDR3 length: 13 amino acids. Germline CDR1 and CDR2: MNHEY and SMNVEV (reference sequence). Germline trimming cut 8 bases from V and 0 bases from J; bases unmatched to any gene: 4. CDR3 sequence reads: CASRGQNSYEQYF. The CDR3 DNA is TGTGCCAGCCGGGGACAGAACTCCTACGAGCAGTACTTC.

The chain recombines TRBV5-1 with TRBJ1-2; TRBD1 aligns across 8 bases. The CDR3 covers 15 residues. J gave up 4 bases and V 4 bases, and 9 bases lay outside the gene matches. Per the germline V gene, CDR1 is SGHRS and CDR2 is YFSETQ. CDR3 nucleotides: TGCGCCAGCAGCCCCGGGACAGGAGTTTTCTATGGCTACACCTTC. This translates into CASSPGTGVFYGYTF.

The V call is TRBV7-9, the J call TRBJ1-2; D gene uncertain. The ends were cut back, 1 base at V and 8 bases at J, with 11 bases in the middle. Germline-derived CDR1 and CDR2 are SEHNR and FQNEAQ (reference sequence). The CDR3 is 13 amino acids. CDR3 in DNA: TGTGCCAGCAGCTTAGAACTTCTAGAGGGCTACACCTTC. This encodes CASSLELLEGYTF.

This sequence joins TRBV5-8 and TRBJ2-3; 10 nucleotides match TRBD2. Germline lookup yields CDR1 SGHTS and CDR2 YDEGEE. The CDR3 extends over 18 amino acids. Germline trimming cut 0 bases from V and 2 bases from J; bases unmatched to any gene: 9. As DNA, the CDR3 is TGTGCCAGCAGCTTGGCGTCGGCTAGCGGGAGCTTCACAGATACGCAGTATTTT. It codes for CASSLASASGSFTDTQYF. The whole variable domain, remainder taken from reference TRBV5-8 and TRBJ2-3, is EAGVTQSPTHLIKTRGQQATLRCSPISGHTSVYWYQQALGLGLQFLLWYDEGEERNRGNFPPRFSGRQFPNYSSELNVNALELEDSALYLCASSLASASGSFTDTQYFGPGTRLTVL.

The chain joins TRBV27 to TRBJ1-1; 7 bases match TRBD1. With 2 bases clipped from V and 5 bases from J, the junction kept 5 bases outside the gene matches. CDR3 size: 14 residues. Per the germline V gene, CDR1 is MNHEY and CDR2 is SMNVEV (reference sequence). As DNA, the CDR3 is TGTGCCAGCAGTTTAGGACAGGTGCGGACTGAAGCTTTCTTT. It encodes CASSLGQVRTEAFF.